This entry lists 10 T cell receptor beta chains sequenced from one sample in a study of CD8 T cells in Susac syndrome. Random hexamers primed reverse transcription of about 0.5 to 1 ug RNA. TCRdb re-derived calls from the immunoSEQ multiplex PCR reads in MiXCR, one entry per CDR3 protein. The sample has 120,000 to 150,000 distinct CDR3 sequences, approximately 94% seen once; the top ten hold 0.065% to 0.1%. Sequences were obtained from CD4+ T cells from PBMCs. Receptor source: a human donor in good health.

This chain connects TRBV20-1 to TRBJ2-7, with 8 positions matching TRBD2. The CDR3 totals 13 residues. Germline values: CDR1 DFQATT, CDR2 SNEGSKA (reference sequence). This CDR3 is CSAARGRTYEQYF. The CDR3 region has the DNA TGCAGCGCCGCACGCGGGAGGACCTACGAGCAGTACTTC.

The V call is TRBV30, the J call TRBJ2-7; tentatively, D is TRBD1 or TRBD2 (5 bases each). With 1 base removed from V and 0 bases from J, the gap between germline ends came to 10 bases. Germline V gene data show CDR1 as GTSNPN and CDR2 as SVGIG (reference sequence). There are 14 residues in the CDR3. CDR3 sequence reads: CAWSGDLRSYEQYF. The CDR3 region has the DNA TGTGCCTGGAGTGGGGACCTTCGCTCCTACGAGCAGTACTTC. The complete variable domain, with remaining parts taken from reference TRBV30 and TRBJ2-7, reads SQTIHQWPATLVQPVGSPLSLECTVEGTSNPNLYWYRQAAGRGLQLLFYSVGIGQISSEVPQNLSASRPQDRQFILSSKKLLLSDSGFYLCAWSGDLRSYEQYFGPGTRLTVT.

The chain joins TRBV20-1 to TRBJ1-1; D call uncertain. Per germline, CDR1 DFQATT and CDR2 SNEGSKA (reference sequence). Trimming removed 1 base at V and 1 base at J, with 7 bases between. CDR3 length: 13 amino acids. In DNA, the CDR3 is TGCAGTGCTAGAGGGTCAGGGAACACTGAAGCTTTCTTT. Its protein product is CSARGSGNTEAFF.

The rearrangement links TRBV29-1 to TRBJ2-1; D perhaps matches TRBD2 (5 bases). Trimming cost V 4 bases and J 6 bases, with 13 bases left between them. This CDR3 contains 13 residues. Per the germline V gene, CDR1 is SQVTM and CDR2 is ANQGSEA. CDR3 bases: TGCAGCGTTGTTTTCCGCGGACTCAATGAGCAGTTCTTC. This translates into CSVVFRGLNEQFF.

The chain is built from TRBV7-2 and TRBJ2-5; 7 nucleotides align to TRBD1. The V gene end was trimmed by 4 bases and the J gene end by 2 bases; junction bases not matched to a gene: 7. The CDR3 covers 15 residues. Germline assignment: CDR1 SGHTA and CDR2 FQGNSA. CDR3 region: CASSYRQGSQETQYF. CDR3 sequence (DNA): TGTGCCAGCAGCTACCGACAGGGAAGTCAAGAGACCCAGTACTTC.

The V gene is TRBV27, the J gene TRBJ2-3, with D tentatively TRBD2 (5 bases). The CDR3 has 14 residues. Germline assignment: CDR1 MNHEY and CDR2 SMNVEV (reference sequence). The V gene lost 8 bases and the J gene lost 3 bases, with 15 bases spanning the gap. The CDR3 sequence: CASRFQLVTDTQYF. DNA of the CDR3: TGTGCCAGCCGCTTCCAACTAGTAACAGATACGCAGTATTTT.

The chain links TRBV29-1 to TRBJ2-7, with 8 bases matching TRBD1. V gave up 5 bases and J gave up 4 bases; unmatched junction bases: 4. Germline CDR1 SQVTM, CDR2 ANQGSEA. This CDR3 is 12 amino acids long. The CDR3 spells CSVLTGAYEQYF. CDR3 coding DNA: TGCAGCGTTTTGACAGGGGCTTACGAGCAGTACTTC.

The rearrangement joins TRBV2 to TRBJ1-2; D gene ambiguous. This CDR3 is built from 13 residues. V gave up 4 bases and J gave up 0 bases, with 6 bases separating them. Germline CDR1 reads SNHLY; CDR2 reads FYNNEI. DNA for the CDR3: TGTGCCAGCAGTGGGGGTTCTAACTATGGCTACACCTTC. Protein sequence: CASSGGSNYGYTF.

The genes are TRBV4-1 and TRBJ2-7; 10 bases fit TRBD1. Germline V gene lookup returns CDR1 MGHRA and CDR2 YSYEKL. The CDR3 totals 14 residues. V was clipped by 8 bases and J by 4 bases; unmatched bases: 8. The CDR3 protein is CASAQTGGSYEQYF. Written as DNA, the CDR3 is TGCGCCAGCGCACAGACAGGGGGCAGTTACGAGCAGTACTTC.

This CDR3 is CASRADRANNQPQHF. In DNA, the CDR3 is TGTGCCAGCAGGGCGGACAGGGCGAATAATCAGCCCCAGCATTTT. The genes are TRBV28 and TRBJ1-5, with TRBD1 matching 8 bases. V gave up 6 bases and J gave up 4 bases; unmatched junction bases: 8. This CDR3 is built from 15 residues. Germline V CDR1 and CDR2: MDHEN, SYDVKM.